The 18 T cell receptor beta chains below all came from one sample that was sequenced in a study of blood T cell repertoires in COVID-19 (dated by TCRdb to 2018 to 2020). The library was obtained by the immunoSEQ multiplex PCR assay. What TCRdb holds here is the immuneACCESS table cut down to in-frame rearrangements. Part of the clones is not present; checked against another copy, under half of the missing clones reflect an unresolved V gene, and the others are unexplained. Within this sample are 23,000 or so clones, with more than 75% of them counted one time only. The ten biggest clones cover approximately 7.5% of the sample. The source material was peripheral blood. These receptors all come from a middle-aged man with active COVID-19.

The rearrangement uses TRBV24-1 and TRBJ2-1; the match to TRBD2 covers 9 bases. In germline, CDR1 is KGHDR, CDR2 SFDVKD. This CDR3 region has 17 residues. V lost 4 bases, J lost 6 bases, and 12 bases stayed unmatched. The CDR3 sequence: CATSEGGISGSRNEQFF. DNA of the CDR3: TGTGCCACCAGTGAAGGAGGGATTAGCGGGAGCCGCAATGAGCAGTTCTTC.

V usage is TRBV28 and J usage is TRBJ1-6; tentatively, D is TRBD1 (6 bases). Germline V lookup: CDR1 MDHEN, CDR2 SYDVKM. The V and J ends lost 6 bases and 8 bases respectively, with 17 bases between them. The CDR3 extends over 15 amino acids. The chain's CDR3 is CASRGVEGEHSPLHF. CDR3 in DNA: TGTGCCAGCAGGGGGGTAGAGGGGGAACATTCACCCCTCCACTTT.

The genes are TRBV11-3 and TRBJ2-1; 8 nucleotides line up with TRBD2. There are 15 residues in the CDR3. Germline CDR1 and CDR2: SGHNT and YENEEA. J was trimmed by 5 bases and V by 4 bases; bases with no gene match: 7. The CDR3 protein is CASSSLAAGDNEQFF. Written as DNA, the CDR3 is TGTGCCAGCAGCTCGCTGGCAGCGGGAGACAATGAGCAGTTCTTC. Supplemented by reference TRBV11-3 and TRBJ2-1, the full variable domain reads EAGVVQSPRYKIIEKKQPVAFWCNPISGHNTLYWYLQNLGQGPELLIRYENEEAVDDSQLPKDRFSAERLKGVDSTLKIQPAELGDSAVYLCASSSLAAGDNEQFFGPGTRLTVL.

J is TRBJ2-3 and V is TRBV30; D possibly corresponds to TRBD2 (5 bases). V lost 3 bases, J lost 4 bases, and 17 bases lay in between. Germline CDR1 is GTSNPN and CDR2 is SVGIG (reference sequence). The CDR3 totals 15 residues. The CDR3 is CAWRVGGWQSDTQYF. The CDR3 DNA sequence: TGTGCCTGGAGAGTTGGCGGGTGGCAATCAGATACGCAGTATTTT.

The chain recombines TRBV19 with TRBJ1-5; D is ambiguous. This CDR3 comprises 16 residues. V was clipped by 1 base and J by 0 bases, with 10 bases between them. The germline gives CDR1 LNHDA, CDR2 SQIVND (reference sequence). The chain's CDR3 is CASSIGDTYSNQPQHF. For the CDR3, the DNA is TGTGCCAGTAGTATAGGTGACACGTATAGCAATCAGCCCCAGCATTTT.

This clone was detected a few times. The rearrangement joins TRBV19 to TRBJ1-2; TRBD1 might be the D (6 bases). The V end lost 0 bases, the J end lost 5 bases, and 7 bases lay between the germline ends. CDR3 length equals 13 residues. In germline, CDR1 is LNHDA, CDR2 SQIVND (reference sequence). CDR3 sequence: CASSIDGTYGYTF. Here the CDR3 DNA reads TGTGCCAGTAGTATAGACGGGACATATGGCTACACCTTC. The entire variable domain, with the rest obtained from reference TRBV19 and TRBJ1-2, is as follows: DGGITQSPKYLFRKEGQNVTLSCEQNLNHDAMYWYRQDPGQGLRLIYYSQIVNDFQKGDIAEGYSVSREKKESFPLTVTSAQKNPTAFYLCASSIDGTYGYTFGSGTRLTVV.

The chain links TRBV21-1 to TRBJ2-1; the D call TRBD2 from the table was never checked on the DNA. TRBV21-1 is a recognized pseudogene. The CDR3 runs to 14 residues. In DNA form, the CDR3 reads TGTGCCAGCAGCGGACTAGCGGGTCGGGATGAGCAGTTCTTC. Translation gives CASSGLAGRDEQFF.

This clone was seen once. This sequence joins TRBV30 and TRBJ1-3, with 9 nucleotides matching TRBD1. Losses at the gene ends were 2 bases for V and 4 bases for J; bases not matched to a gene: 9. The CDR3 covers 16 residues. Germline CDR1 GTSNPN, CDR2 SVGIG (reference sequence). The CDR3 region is CAWSLGQGSTGNTIYF. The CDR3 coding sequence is TGTGCCTGGAGTTTAGGACAGGGGTCAACCGGAAACACCATATATTTT.

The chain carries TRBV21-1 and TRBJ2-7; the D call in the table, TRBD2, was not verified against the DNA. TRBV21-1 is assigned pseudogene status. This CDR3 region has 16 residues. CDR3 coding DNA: TGTGCCAGCAGCCGGGGAATTAGCGGGAGGGCCGGCGAGCAGTACGTC. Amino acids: CASSRGISGRAGEQYV.

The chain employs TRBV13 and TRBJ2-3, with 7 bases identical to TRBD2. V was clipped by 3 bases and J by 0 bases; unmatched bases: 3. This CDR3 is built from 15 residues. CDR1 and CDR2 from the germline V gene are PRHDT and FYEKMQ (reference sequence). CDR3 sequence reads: CASSFTSASTDTQYF. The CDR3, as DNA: TGTGCCAGCAGCTTCACTAGCGCTAGCACAGATACGCAGTATTTT.

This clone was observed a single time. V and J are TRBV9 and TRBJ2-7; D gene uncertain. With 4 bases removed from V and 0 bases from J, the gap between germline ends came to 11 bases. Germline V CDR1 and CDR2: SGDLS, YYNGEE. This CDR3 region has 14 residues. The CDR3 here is CASSPRTNSYEQYF. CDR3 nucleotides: TGTGCCAGCAGCCCCCGTACAAACTCCTACGAGCAGTACTTC.

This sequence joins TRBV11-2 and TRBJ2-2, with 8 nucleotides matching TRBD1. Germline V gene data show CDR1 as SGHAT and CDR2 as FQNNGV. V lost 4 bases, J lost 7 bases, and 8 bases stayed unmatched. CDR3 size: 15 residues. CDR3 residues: CASSSPQGAVGELFF. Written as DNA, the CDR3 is TGTGCCAGCAGCTCCCCTCAGGGGGCTGTCGGGGAGCTGTTTTTT.

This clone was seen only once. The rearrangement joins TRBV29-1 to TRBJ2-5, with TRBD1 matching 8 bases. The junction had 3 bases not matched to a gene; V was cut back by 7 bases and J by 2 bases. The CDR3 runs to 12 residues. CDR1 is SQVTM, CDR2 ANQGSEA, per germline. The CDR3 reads CSGGDRQETQYF. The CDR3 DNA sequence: TGCAGCGGGGGGGACAGGCAAGAGACCCAGTACTTC.

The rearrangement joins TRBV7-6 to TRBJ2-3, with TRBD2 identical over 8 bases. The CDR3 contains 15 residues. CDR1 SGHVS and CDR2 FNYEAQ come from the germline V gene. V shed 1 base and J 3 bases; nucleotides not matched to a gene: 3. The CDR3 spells CASSLEAGVTDTQYF. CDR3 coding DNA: TGTGCCAGCAGCTTAGAAGCGGGAGTGACAGATACGCAGTATTTT.

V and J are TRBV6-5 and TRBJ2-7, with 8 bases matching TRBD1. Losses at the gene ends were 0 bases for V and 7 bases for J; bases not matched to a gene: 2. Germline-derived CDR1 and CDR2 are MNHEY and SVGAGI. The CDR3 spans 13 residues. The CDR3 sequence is CASSYSTGEEQYV. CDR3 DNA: TGTGCCAGCAGTTACTCGACAGGGGAAGAGCAGTACGTC.

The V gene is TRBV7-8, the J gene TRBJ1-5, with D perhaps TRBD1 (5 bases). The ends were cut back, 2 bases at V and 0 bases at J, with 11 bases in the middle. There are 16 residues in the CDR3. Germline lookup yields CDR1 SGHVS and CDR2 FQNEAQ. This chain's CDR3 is CASSLSTAYSNQPQHF. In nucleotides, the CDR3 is TGTGCCAGCAGCTTATCGACAGCTTATAGCAATCAGCCCCAGCATTTT.

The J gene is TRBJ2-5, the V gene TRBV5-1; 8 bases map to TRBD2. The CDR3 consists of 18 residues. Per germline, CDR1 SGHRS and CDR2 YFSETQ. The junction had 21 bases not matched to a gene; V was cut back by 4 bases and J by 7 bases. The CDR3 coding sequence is TGCGCCAGCAGCCCCTCTAAAGCGGGAGTTCCCGTAGGGTGGACCCAGTACTTC. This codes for CASSPSKAGVPVGWTQYF.

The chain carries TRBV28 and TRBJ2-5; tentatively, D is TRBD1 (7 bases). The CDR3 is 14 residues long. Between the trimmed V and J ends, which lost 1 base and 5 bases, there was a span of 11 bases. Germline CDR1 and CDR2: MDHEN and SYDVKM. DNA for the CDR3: TGTGCCAGCAGTTTATCCTCAGGGGGGGAGACCCAGTACTTC. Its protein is CASSLSSGGETQYF.